Sequencing of this T cell receptor beta chain was carried out in a study of TIL therapy for anti-PD-1-resistant metastatic lung cancer (dated by TCRdb to about 2021). Study-wide context: Tumors were harvested before any PD-1/PD-L1 blockade; patients then received nivolumab, and those progressing received lymphodepletion, expanded TIL infusion and IL-2. Enrolled patients had a median age of roughly 50 years (range 38-75) and a median tumor PD-L1 proportion score of approximately 6.2%. The cohort was composed predominantly of lung adenocarcinoma, with a few EGFR-mutant and two ALK-rearranged tumors included, and half of patients were identified as current or former smokers. Across the cohort, whole-exome sequencing showed a median non-synonymous tumor mutation burden of approximately 1.5 mutations per megabase. Tumor and peripheral blood T cell receptor beta sequencing was used to track clonotypes across tumor, expanded TIL product and serial blood samples.

The immunoSEQ v3 hsTCRB kit was used to amplify TCR beta CDR3 regions from genomic DNA through bias-controlled multiplex PCR. TCR libraries were sequenced on an Illumina NextSeq 500 to some 2.2 million read pairs for survey level or roughly 4.5-6.5 million for deep level. The study's own analysis went as follows. V, D and J genes were assigned, non-productive sequences were removed, and clonality was reported by immunoSEQ Analyzer software. Repertoires of infused TIL and blood were compared using productive Simpson clonality and the Morisita overlap index of productive TRB rearrangements. Absolute clonotype counts in blood were estimated as lymphocyte count times CD3+ fraction times the clone's productive frequency. Sourced from immuneACCESS, this table was stored by TCRdb with only in-frame sequences that have V and J called. A share of the clones is absent; for the studies checked, an unresolved V gene accounts for under half, and the remainder has no known explanation. The DNA was the basis for D and trimming; V, J and clone size are from that table. The table for this sample lists tens of thousands of clones; approximately 79% of them were counted only once. The leading ten clones occupy about 15% of the sample.

The study at large found these results: The cohort was highly selected, including more treatment-naive, never-smoker and oncogene-addicted patients than is typical, which limits generalizability. Clonotypes from the infused TIL partially replaced the baseline peripheral repertoire and then declined over months, and persistence showed no apparent association with response. The study protocol defined all tumor marker inferences as exploratory.

Comment on this clone: Its target antigen remains unknown. No much larger clonotype is one base removed from it; base qualities were not supplied.

The time point label, as the study defines it: pre-treatment sample, taken before nivolumab and TIL therapy. A phase I trial run at two centers enrolled adults with stage 4 NSCLC between 2017 and 2020. Samples were obtained from a single-arm, open-label phase I trial in which tumor-infiltrating lymphocyte therapy with nivolumab was evaluated in advanced non-small cell lung cancer. Mononuclear cells from blood collected in EDTA tubes were isolated on a Ficoll gradient and snap-frozen as pellets, and DNA was then extracted using a Qiagen mini-prep kit. V was cut back by 3 bases and J by 7 bases, leaving a gap of 9 bases between them. The CDR3 starts with the cysteine, ends with the phenylalanine, and has 12 residues. Only the CDR3 DNA is retained, 36 bases long and in frame from the first base. CDR1 and CDR2 are read off the germline V gene as MNHNS and SASEGT.

The V and J genes are TRBV6-1 and TRBJ2-5, and possibly TRBD2, on 6 matching bases. The sequences come from blood, collected at baseline. This sequence originates from a man aged 70-80 years with non-small cell lung cancer. The DNA is TGTGCCAGCAGTGATGGGGGAGGGACCCAGTACTTC. Its translation reads: CASSDGGGTQYF.